The 18 T cell receptor beta chains below come from one sample, sequenced in a study of OX40 agonist ivuxolimab in advanced cancers. The method was the immunoSEQ multiplex PCR assay. Drawn from immuneACCESS, this table holds only the in-frame rearrangements with V and J called that TCRdb kept. Clones are partly lost; checked studies trace under half to an unresolved V gene and leave the rest unexplained. The sample table contains roughly 110,000 clones; only one count was recorded for 90% of them. 0.48% of the sample goes to the ten largest clones. The specimen comprised CD4+ or CD8+ T cells sorted from blood, sampled in a trial of the OX40 agonist ivuxolimab. The receptors were gathered from an adult with an advanced solid tumor such as melanoma, head and neck, liver or kidney cancer.

CDR3 amino acids: CASSTKTGRAKNIQYF. CDR3 nucleotide sequence: TGTGCCAGTAGTACCAAGACAGGCCGAGCCAAAAACATTCAGTACTTC. The chain recombines TRBV19 with TRBJ2-4, with a weak D call TRBD1 (6 bases). The CDR3 is 16 residues long. The germline gives CDR1 LNHDA, CDR2 SQIVND (reference sequence). V lost 4 bases and J lost 0, with 13 bases in between. The variable domain in full, with the rest retrieved from reference TRBV19 and TRBJ2-4, is DGGITQSPKYLFRKEGQNVTLSCEQNLNHDAMYWYRQDPGQGLRLIYYSQIVNDFQKGDIAEGYSVSREKKESFPLTVTSAQKNPTAFYLCASSTKTGRAKNIQYFGAGTRLSVL.

The V call is TRBV10-3, the J call TRBJ1-3; D gene ambiguous. The CDR3 consists of 15 residues. V shed 3 bases and J shed 1 base, with 10 bases lying between them. Germline values: CDR1 ENHRY, CDR2 SYGVKD. The CDR3: CAISDRDLSGNTIYF. The CDR3 nucleotides read TGTGCCATCAGTGATCGGGATCTTTCTGGAAACACCATATATTTT.

The J gene is TRBJ1-6, the V gene TRBV7-2; D gene ambiguous. Per germline, CDR1 SGHTA and CDR2 FQGNSA. The CDR3 spans 13 residues. V lost 1 base and J 12 bases, leaving 10 bases between the germline ends. CDR3 nucleotides: TGTGCCAGCAGCTTAGGGGCGGGATTACCCCTCCACTTT. Translation: CASSLGAGLPLHF.

V and J are TRBV5-6 and TRBJ1-4; D is ambiguous. This CDR3 contains 12 residues. Germline lookup yields CDR1 SGHDT and CDR2 YYEEEE. V gave up 2 bases and J gave up 7 bases, with 6 bases separating them. DNA for the CDR3: TGTGCCAGCAGCTTAATTACTGAAAAACTGTTTTTT. It translates to CASSLITEKLFF.

The rearrangement uses TRBV9 and TRBJ2-5; the match to TRBD1 covers 9 bases. V was clipped by 4 bases and J by 5 bases; unmatched bases: 9. This CDR3 is 15 amino acids long. Germline V gene data show CDR1 as SGDLS and CDR2 as YYNGEE. As DNA, the CDR3 is TGTGCCAGCAGCACCTTGACAGGGGGGATGGAGACCCAGTACTTC. Translated, it gives CASSTLTGGMETQYF.

V and J are TRBV6-5 and TRBJ2-3, with no clear D. Germline V CDR1 and CDR2: MNHEY, SVGAGI. Trimming shortened V by 6 bases and J by 6 bases, and 16 bases separated the two germline ends. This CDR3 comprises 14 residues. Here the CDR3 DNA reads TGTGCCAGCAGCCCCGGCGCGGTCTGGGATACGCAGTATTTT. This sequence encodes CASSPGAVWDTQYF.

This chain joins TRBV5-6 and TRBJ2-1; D gene uncertain. Germline-derived CDR1 and CDR2 are SGHDT and YYEEEE. Trimming removed 6 bases from V and 9 bases from J, with 16 bases in between. The CDR3 length is 13 residues. Here the CDR3 DNA reads TGTGCCAGCAACATCGGTGGGAAAGGTGAGCAGTTCTTC. Translated, it gives CASNIGGKGEQFF.

The V gene is TRBV2, the J gene TRBJ1-1, with 11 bases fitting TRBD1. The CDR3 runs 13 residues. CDR1 is SNHLY and CDR2 is FYNNEI in the germline V gene. V lost 6 bases to trimming and J lost 5 bases; unmatched junction nucleotides: 2. The CDR3 spells CASRGTGGTEAFF. The CDR3 nucleotides read TGTGCCAGCAGGGGGACAGGGGGGACTGAAGCTTTCTTT. Based on the CDR3 plus reference TRBV2 and TRBJ1-1, the full variable domain is EPEVTQTPSHQVTQMGQEVILRCVPISNHLYFYWYRQILGQKVEFLVSFYNNEISEKSEIFDDQFSVERPDGSNFTLKIRSTKLEDSAMYFCASRGTGGTEAFFGQGTRLTVV.

The chain employs TRBV5-6 and TRBJ2-1; 10 positions agree with TRBD1. The V gene's germline CDR1 is SGHDT and CDR2 YYEEEE. The junction had 18 bases not matched to a gene; V was cut back by 2 bases and J by 7 bases. The CDR3 has 19 amino acids. The CDR3 is CASSLQTGGWQRDANEQFF. The CDR3 nucleotides read TGTGCCAGCAGCTTACAGACAGGGGGCTGGCAAAGGGACGCGAATGAGCAGTTCTTC.

The V and J genes are TRBV10-1 and TRBJ1-2; no definite D call. Trimming left V 2 bases short and J 2 bases short, with 6 bases between. Per germline, CDR1 WNHNN and CDR2 SYGVQD (reference sequence). This CDR3 has 13 amino acids. The CDR3 region is CASSESTNYGYTF. The CDR3 DNA sequence: TGCGCCAGCAGTGAGAGTACGAACTATGGCTACACCTTC.

The chain employs TRBV7-9 and TRBJ1-1; the D gene is possibly TRBD1 (5 bases). Germline V gene sequence: CDR1 SEHNR, CDR2 FQNEAQ (reference sequence). The CDR3 is 12 amino acids. V lost 5 bases to trimming and J lost 8 bases, with 12 bases between them. CDR3 in amino acids: CASSLRDFEAFF. DNA of the CDR3: TGTGCCAGCAGCCTAAGGGACTTCGAAGCTTTCTTT.

The CDR3 DNA reads TGTGCCAGCAGGGGTGGCTCCTACGAGCAGTACTTC. Translation: CASRGGSYEQYF. This chain joins TRBV25-1 and TRBJ2-7; D is unresolved. The germline CDR1 and CDR2 sequences are MGHDK and SYGVNS. The CDR3 runs to 12 residues. Trimming stripped 6 bases from V and 0 bases from J, with 6 bases between.

The chain recombines TRBV7-9 with TRBJ1-6, with D possibly being TRBD1 (6 bases). Trimming stripped 5 bases from V and 8 bases from J, with 13 bases between. The CDR3 extends over 14 amino acids. Per the germline V gene, CDR1 is SEHNR and CDR2 is FQNEAQ (reference sequence). The CDR3: CASSPPGAYSPLHF. CDR3 nucleotide sequence: TGTGCCAGCAGCCCACCGGGGGCCTATTCACCCCTCCACTTT.

The genes are TRBV11-2 and TRBJ1-4; 9 bases are a match to TRBD1. The CDR3 spans 14 residues. CDR1 SGHAT and CDR2 FQNNGV come from the germline V gene. After removal of 5 bases from V and 8 bases from J, the junction contained 6 bases not matched to a gene. The CDR3 reads CASSLDRGAEKLFF. Here the CDR3 DNA reads TGTGCCAGCAGCCTTGACAGGGGGGCAGAAAAACTGTTTTTT.

The chain combines TRBV4-3 with TRBJ2-7, with D tentatively TRBD2 (6 bases). With 2 bases removed from V and 1 base from J, the gap between germline ends came to 12 bases. This CDR3 contains 15 residues. Per the germline V gene, CDR1 is LGHNA and CDR2 is YSLEER. The CDR3 spells CASSQLPGLSYEQYF. The DNA for the CDR3 is TGCGCCAGCAGCCAACTTCCGGGACTTTCCTACGAGCAGTACTTC.

This chain links TRBV5-4 with TRBJ2-3; D assignment may be TRBD1 or TRBD2 (6 bases each). V lost 0 bases and J lost 0, with 11 bases in between. The germline gives CDR1 SGHNT, CDR2 YYREEE (reference sequence). CDR3 length: 16 residues. The CDR3 DNA reads as TGTGCCAGCAGCTTGGGGGGGGCGGGGAGCACAGATACGCAGTATTTT. Residues: CASSLGGAGSTDTQYF.

CDR3 coding DNA: TGCAGCGTTAGTATGGGGAGCCACAATCAGCCCCAGCATTTT. Amino acids: CSVSMGSHNQPQHF. J is TRBJ1-5 and V is TRBV29-1, with no clear D. The CDR3 consists of 14 residues. Between the trimmed V and J ends, which lost 5 bases and 3 bases, there was a span of 14 bases. CDR1 is SQVTM and CDR2 is ANQGSEA in the germline V gene. Full variable domain (missing parts from reference TRBV29-1 and TRBJ1-5): SAVISQKPSRDICQRGTSLTIQCQVDSQVTMMFWYRQQPGQSLTLIATANQGSEATYESGFVIDKFPISRPNLTFSTLTVSNMSPEDSSIYLCSVSMGSHNQPQHFGDGTRLSIL.

The J gene is TRBJ1-3, the V gene TRBV19, with D tentatively TRBD1 (5 bases). The CDR3 totals 19 residues. Germline lookup yields CDR1 LNHDA and CDR2 SQIVND (reference sequence). Trimming pared 7 bases from V and 0 bases from J, leaving 25 bases between. In nucleotides, the CDR3 is TGTGCCAGTACCGCCTTCCCTTCCGGGACGCCCAGCTCTGGAAACACCATATATTTT. It codes for CASTAFPSGTPSSGNTIYF. Complete variable domain (other parts from reference TRBV19 and TRBJ1-3): DGGITQSPKYLFRKEGQNVTLSCEQNLNHDAMYWYRQDPGQGLRLIYYSQIVNDFQKGDIAEGYSVSREKKESFPLTVTSAQKNPTAFYLCASTAFPSGTPSSGNTIYFGEGSWLTVV.